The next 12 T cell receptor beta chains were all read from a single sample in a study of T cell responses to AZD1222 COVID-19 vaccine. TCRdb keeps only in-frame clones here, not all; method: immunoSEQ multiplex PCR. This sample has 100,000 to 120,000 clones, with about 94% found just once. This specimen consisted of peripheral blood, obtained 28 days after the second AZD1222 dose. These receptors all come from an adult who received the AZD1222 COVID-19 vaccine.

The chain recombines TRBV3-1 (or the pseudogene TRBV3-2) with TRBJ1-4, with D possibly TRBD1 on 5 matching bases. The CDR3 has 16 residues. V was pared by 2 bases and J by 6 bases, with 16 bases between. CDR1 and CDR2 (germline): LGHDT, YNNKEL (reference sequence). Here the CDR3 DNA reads TGTGCCAGCAGCCAACTTCCATTGGAAGGGGATGAAAAACTGTTTTTT. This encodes CASSQLPLEGDEKLFF.

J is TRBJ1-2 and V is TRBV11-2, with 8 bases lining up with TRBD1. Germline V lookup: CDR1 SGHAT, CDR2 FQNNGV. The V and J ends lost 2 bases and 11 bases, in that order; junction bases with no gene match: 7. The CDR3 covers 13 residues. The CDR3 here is CASSLYGDRFYTF. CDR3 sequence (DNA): TGTGCCAGCAGCTTATATGGGGACAGGTTTTACACCTTC.

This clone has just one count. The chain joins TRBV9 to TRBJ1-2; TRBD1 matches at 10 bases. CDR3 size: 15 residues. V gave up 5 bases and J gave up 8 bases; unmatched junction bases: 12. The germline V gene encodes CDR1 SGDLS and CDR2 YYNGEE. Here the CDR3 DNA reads TGTGCCAGCAGGTCTGGGACAGGGGATCTCCGAGGCTACACCTTC. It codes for CASRSGTGDLRGYTF.

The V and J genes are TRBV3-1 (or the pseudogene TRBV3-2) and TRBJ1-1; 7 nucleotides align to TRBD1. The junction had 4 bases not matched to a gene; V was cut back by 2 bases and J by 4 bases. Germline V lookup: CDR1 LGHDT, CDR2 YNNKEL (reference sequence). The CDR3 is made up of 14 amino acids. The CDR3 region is CASSQLTGPTEAFF. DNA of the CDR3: TGTGCCAGCAGCCAACTGACAGGGCCCACTGAAGCTTTCTTT.

CDR3 bases: TGTGCCAGCAGCCCAGAAGTCAGGGCCGAGCAGTACTTC. It specifies CASSPEVRAEQYF. The chain uses TRBV9 and TRBJ2-7; the D gene is possibly TRBD1 (5 bases). There are 13 residues in the CDR3. Trimming took 4 bases from V and 6 from J, leaving 14 bases between them. Germline assignment: CDR1 SGDLS and CDR2 YYNGEE.

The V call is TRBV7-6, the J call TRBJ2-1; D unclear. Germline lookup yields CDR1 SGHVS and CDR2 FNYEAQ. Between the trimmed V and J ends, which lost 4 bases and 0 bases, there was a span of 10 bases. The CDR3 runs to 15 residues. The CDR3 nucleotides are TGTGCCAGCAGCTCGAGAGGTGCCTCCTACAATGAGCAGTTCTTC. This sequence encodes CASSSRGASYNEQFF.

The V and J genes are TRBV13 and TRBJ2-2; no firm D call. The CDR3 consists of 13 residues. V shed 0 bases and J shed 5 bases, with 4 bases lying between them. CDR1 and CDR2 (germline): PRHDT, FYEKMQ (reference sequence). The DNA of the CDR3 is TGTGCCAGCAGCTTAGGACGAACCGGGGAGCTGTTTTTT. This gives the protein CASSLGRTGELFF.

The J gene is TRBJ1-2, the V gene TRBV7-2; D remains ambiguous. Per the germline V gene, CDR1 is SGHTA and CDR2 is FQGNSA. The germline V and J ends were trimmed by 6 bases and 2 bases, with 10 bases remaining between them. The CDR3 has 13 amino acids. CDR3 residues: CASSFDSNYGYTF. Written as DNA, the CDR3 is TGTGCCAGCAGTTTCGACTCGAACTATGGCTACACCTTC.

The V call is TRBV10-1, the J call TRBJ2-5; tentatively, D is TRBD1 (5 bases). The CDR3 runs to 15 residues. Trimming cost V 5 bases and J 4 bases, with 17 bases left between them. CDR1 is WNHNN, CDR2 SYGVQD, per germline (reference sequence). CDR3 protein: CASSTGPRRGETQYF. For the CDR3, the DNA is TGCGCCAGCAGTACAGGACCCCGGAGAGGAGAGACCCAGTACTTC.

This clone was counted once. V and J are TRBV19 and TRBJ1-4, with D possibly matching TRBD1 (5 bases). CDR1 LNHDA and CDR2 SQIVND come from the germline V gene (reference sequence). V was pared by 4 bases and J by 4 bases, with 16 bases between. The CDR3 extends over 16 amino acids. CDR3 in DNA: TGTGCCAGTAGTAAACCACGCGGGGGAGATAATGAAAAACTGTTTTTT. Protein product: CASSKPRGGDNEKLFF. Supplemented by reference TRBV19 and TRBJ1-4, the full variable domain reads DGGITQSPKYLFRKEGQNVTLSCEQNLNHDAMYWYRQDPGQGLRLIYYSQIVNDFQKGDIAEGYSVSREKKESFPLTVTSAQKNPTAFYLCASSKPRGGDNEKLFFGSGTQLSVL.

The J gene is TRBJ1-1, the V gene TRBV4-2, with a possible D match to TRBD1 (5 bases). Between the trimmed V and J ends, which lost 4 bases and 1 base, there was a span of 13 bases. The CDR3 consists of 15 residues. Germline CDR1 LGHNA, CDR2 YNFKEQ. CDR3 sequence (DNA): TGTGCCAGCAGCCCCCAGATGGGGACGAACACTGAAGCTTTCTTT. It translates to CASSPQMGTNTEAFF.

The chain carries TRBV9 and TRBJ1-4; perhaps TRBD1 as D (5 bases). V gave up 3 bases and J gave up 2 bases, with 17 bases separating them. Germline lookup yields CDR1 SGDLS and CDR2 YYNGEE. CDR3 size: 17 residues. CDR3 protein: CASSAISGVSTNEKLFF. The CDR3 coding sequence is TGTGCCAGCAGCGCCATTTCGGGGGTTTCGACTAATGAAAAACTGTTTTTT.